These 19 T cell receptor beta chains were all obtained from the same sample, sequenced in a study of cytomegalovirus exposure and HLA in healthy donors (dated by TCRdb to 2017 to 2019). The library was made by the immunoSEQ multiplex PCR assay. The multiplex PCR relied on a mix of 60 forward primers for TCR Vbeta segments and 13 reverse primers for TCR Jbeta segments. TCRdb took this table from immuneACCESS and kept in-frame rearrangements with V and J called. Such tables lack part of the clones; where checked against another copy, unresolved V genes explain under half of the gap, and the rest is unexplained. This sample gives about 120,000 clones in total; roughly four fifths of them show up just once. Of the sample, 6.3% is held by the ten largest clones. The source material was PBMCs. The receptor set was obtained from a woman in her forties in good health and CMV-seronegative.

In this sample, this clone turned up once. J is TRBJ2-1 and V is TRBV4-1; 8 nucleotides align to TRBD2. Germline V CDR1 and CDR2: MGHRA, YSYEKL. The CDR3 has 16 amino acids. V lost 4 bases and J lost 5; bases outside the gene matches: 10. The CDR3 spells CASSRLPAGRDNEQFF. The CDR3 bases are TGCGCCAGCAGCCGGCTTCCGGCCGGGAGGGACAATGAGCAGTTCTTC.

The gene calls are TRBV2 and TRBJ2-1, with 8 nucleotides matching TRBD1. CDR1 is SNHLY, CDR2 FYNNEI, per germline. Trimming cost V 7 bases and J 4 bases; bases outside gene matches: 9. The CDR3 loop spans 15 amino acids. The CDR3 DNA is TGTGCCAGCAAGTTACAGGGGGTATTATACAATGAGCAGTTCTTC. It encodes CASKLQGVLYNEQFF.

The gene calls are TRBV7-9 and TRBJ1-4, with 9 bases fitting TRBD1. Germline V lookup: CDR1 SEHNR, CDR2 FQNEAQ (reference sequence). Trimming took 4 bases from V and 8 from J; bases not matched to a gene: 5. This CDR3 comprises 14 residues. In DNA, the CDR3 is TGTGCCAGCAGCTCGGGACAGGGCTGGGAAAAACTGTTTTTT. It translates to CASSSGQGWEKLFF.

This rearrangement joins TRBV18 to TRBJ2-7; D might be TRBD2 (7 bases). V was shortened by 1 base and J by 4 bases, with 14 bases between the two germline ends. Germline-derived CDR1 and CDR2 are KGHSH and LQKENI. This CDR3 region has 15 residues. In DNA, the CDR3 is TGTGCCAGCTCACCACAGGGGGAGGGAGGATACGAGCAGTACTTC. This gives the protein CASSPQGEGGYEQYF.

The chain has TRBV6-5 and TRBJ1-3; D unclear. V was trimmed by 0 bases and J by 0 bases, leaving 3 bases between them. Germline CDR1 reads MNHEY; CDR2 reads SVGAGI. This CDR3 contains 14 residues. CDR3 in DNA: TGTGCCAGCAGTTACTCATACTCTGGAAACACCATATATTTT. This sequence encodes CASSYSYSGNTIYF.

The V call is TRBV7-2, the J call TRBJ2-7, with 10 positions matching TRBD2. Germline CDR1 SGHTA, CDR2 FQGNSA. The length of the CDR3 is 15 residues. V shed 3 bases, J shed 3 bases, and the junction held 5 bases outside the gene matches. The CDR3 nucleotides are TGTGCCAGCAGCTTCAGTGGACTAGCGGACTACGAGCAGTACTTC. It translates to CASSFSGLADYEQYF.

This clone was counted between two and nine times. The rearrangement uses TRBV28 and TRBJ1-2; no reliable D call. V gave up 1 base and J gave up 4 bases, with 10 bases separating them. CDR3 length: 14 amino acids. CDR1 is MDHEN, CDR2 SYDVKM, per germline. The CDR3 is CASSLLAGSYGYTF. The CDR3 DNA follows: TGTGCCAGCAGTTTATTGGCAGGAAGCTATGGCTACACCTTC.

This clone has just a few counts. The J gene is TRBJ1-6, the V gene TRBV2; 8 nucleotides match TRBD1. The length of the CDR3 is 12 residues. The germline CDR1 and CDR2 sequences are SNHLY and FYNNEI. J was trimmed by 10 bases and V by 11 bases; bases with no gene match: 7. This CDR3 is CASQGAGSPLHF. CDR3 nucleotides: TGTGCCTCCCAGGGGGCAGGCTCACCCCTCCACTTT.

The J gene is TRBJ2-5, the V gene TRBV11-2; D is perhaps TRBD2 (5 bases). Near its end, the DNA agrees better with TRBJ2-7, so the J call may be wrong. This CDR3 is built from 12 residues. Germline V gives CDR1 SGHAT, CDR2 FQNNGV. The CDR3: CASSLGGVEQYF. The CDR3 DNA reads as TGTGCCAGCAGCTTAGGGGGAGTCGAGCAGTACTTC.

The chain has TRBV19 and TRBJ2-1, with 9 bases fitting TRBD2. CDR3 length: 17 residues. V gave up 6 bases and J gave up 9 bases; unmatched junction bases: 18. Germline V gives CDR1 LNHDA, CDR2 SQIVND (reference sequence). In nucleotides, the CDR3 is TGTGCCAGTAGCCGGCCGCAGGGGCTAGCGGGAAAAAGTGAGCAGTTCTTC. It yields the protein CASSRPQGLAGKSEQFF.

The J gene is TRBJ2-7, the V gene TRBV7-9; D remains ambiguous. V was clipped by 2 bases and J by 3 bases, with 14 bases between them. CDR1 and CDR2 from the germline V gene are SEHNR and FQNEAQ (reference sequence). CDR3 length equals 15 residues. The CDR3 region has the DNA TGTGCCAGCAGCTTAAACGTGGGCCAGAACTACGAGCAGTACTTC. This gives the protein CASSLNVGQNYEQYF.

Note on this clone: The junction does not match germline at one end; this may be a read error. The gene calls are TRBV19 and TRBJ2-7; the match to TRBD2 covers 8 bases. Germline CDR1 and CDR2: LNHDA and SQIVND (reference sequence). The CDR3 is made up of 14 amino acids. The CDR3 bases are TGTGCCAGCAGTAGCAGCGGGGGAAACTACGAGCAGTACTTC. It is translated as CASSSSGGNYEQYF.

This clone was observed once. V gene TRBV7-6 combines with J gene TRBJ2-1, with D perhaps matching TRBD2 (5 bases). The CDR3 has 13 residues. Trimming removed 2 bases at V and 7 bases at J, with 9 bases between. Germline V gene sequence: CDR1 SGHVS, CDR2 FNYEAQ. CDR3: CASSLFRENEQFF. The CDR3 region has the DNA TGTGCCAGCAGCTTATTCCGGGAAAATGAGCAGTTCTTC.

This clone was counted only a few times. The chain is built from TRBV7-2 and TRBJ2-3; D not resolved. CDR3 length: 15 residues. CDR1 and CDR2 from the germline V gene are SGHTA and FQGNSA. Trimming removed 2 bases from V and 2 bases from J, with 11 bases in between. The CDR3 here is CASSLLLFSTDTQYF. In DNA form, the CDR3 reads TGTGCCAGCAGCTTACTTCTATTCTCCACAGATACGCAGTATTTT. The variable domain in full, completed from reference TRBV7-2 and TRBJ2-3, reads GAGVSQSPSNKVTEKGKDVELRCDPISGHTALYWYRQSLGQGLEFLIYFQGNSAPDKSGLPSDRFSAERTGGSVSTLTIQRTQQEDSAVYLCASSLLLFSTDTQYFGPGTRLTVL.

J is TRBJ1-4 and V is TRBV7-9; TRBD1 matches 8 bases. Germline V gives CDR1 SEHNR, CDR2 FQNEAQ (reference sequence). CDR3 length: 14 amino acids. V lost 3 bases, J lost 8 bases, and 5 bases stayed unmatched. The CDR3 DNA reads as TGTGCCAGCAGCTTGGACAGGGCCGGGGAAAAACTGTTTTTT. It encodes CASSLDRAGEKLFF.

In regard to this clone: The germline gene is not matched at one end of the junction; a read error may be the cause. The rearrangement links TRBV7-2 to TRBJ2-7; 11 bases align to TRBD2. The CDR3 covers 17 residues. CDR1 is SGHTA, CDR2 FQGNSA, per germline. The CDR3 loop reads CASSLYLAGGPSYEQHF. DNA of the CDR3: TGTGCCAGCAGCTTATATTTAGCGGGAGGGCCGTCCTACGAGCAGCACTTC.

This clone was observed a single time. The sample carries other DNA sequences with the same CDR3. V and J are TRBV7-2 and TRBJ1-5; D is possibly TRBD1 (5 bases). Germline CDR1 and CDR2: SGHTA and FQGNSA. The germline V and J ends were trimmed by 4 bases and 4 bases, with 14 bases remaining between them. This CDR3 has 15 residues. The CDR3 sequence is CASSSLGGGNQPQHF. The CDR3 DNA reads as TGTGCCAGCAGCTCTTTGGGGGGGGGAAATCAGCCCCAGCATTTT.

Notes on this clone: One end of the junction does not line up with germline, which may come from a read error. The CDR3 loop reads CSSSLTETSGNEQFF. In nucleotides, the CDR3 is TGTTCCAGCAGCTTAACAGAGACTAGCGGGAATGAGCAGTTCTTC. J is TRBJ2-1 and V is TRBV7-9; 10 bases are a match to TRBD2. Germline lookup yields CDR1 SEHNR and CDR2 FQNEAQ (reference sequence). The CDR3 loop spans 15 amino acids.

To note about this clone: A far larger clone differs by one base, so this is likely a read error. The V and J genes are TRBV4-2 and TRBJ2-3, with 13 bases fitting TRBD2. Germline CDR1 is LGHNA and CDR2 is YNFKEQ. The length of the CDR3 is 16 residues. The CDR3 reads CASSQGGTSGADTRYF. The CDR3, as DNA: TGTGCCAGCAGCCAAGGGGGGACTAGCGGGGCAGATACGCGGTATTTT.